These 30 T cell receptor beta chains originate from one sample sequenced in a study of shared clonotypes between healthy human individuals. Assay: immunoSEQ multiplex PCR; the TCRdb copy retains only in-frame clones and omits some. There are around 550,000 clones in the sample; almost 97% occur only once, and 0.05% to 0.07% lies in the top ten. Material: naive CD4+ T cells sorted from blood. Subset specified: CD45RA+ positively selected. These receptors were collected from a woman in her 30s in good health.

The CDR3 loop is CASSLDTQGYQYF. The CDR3 DNA sequence: TGTGCCAGCAGCTTAGATACACAGGGGTATCAGTACTTC. J is TRBJ2-7 and V is TRBV11-1; 7 nucleotides match TRBD1. The CDR3 sequence is 13 residues long. The junction had 7 bases not matched to a gene; V was cut back by 1 base and J by 10 bases. The germline gives CDR1 SGHAT, CDR2 FQDESV (reference sequence).

In nucleotides, the CDR3 is TGTGCCAGCAGCGTAGCTTTACAGGGGGGATACAATGAGCAGTTCTTC. It codes for CASSVALQGGYNEQFF. V and J are TRBV9 and TRBJ2-1, with 8 positions matching TRBD1. The germline V gene has CDR1 SGDLS and CDR2 YYNGEE. With 0 bases clipped from V and 4 bases from J, the junction kept 6 bases outside the gene matches. The CDR3 is 16 residues long. Full variable domain (outside the CDR3, taken from reference TRBV9 and TRBJ2-1): DSGVTQTPKHLITATGQRVTLRCSPRSGDLSVYWYQQSLDQGLQFLIQYYNGEERAKGNILERFSAQQFPDLHSELNLSSLELGDSALYFCASSVALQGGYNEQFFGPGTRLTVL.

The V gene is TRBV28, the J gene TRBJ1-1; unclear D gene. The V gene's germline CDR1 is MDHEN and CDR2 SYDVKM. Trimming cost V 6 bases and J 0 bases, with 14 bases left between them. The CDR3 consists of 15 residues. The DNA of the CDR3 is TGTGCCAGCAGCCCTCCGGCAGTCATGAACACTGAAGCTTTCTTT. Translating gives CASSPPAVMNTEAFF. Combining the CDR3 with reference TRBV28 and TRBJ1-1 gives the whole variable domain DVKVTQSSRYLVKRTGEKVFLECVQDMDHENMFWYRQDPGLGLRLIYFSYDVKMKEKGDIPEGYSVSREKKERFSLILESASTNQTSMYLCASSPPAVMNTEAFFGQGTRLTVV.

The gene calls are TRBV28 and TRBJ1-2; D is possibly TRBD1 (5 bases). The CDR3 is 15 residues long. Germline V CDR1 and CDR2: MDHEN, SYDVKM. The V end lost 5 bases, the J end lost 8 bases, and 21 bases lay between the germline ends. The CDR3 spells CASSRPDSASSGYTF. The CDR3 DNA reads as TGTGCCAGCAGTAGGCCCGACAGCGCAAGTTCGGGCTACACCTTC.

The V gene is TRBV18, the J gene TRBJ1-1; the D gene is possibly TRBD1 (6 bases). V was pared by 6 bases and J by 0 bases, with 14 bases between. Germline assignment: CDR1 KGHSH and CDR2 LQKENI. The CDR3 is 15 amino acids. The CDR3 protein is CASSGGGNMNTEAFF. CDR3 DNA sequence: TGTGCCAGCTCTGGGGGCGGTAATATGAACACTGAAGCTTTCTTT.

V is TRBV9 and J is TRBJ2-6; D gene ambiguous. The CDR3 loop spans 16 amino acids. Looked up from germline, CDR1 is SGDLS and CDR2 is YYNGEE. V gave up 0 bases and J gave up 0 bases, with 7 bases separating them. Here the CDR3 reads CASSVARRSGANVLTF. The CDR3 DNA follows: TGTGCCAGCAGCGTAGCCCGTCGCTCTGGGGCCAACGTCCTGACTTTC.

The chain carries TRBV6-5 and TRBJ1-1; possible D gene TRBD1, 5 bases. The CDR3 contains 12 residues. Germline CDR1 MNHEY, CDR2 SVGAGI. V was clipped by 0 bases and J by 8 bases, with 7 bases between them. CDR3 loop: CASSYSQGEAFF. The CDR3 DNA is TGTGCCAGCAGTTACTCTCAGGGAGAAGCTTTCTTT.

CDR3 region: CASSLGRTSGRADTQYF. The CDR3 DNA is TGCGCCAGCAGCTTGGGGCGGACTAGCGGGAGGGCAGATACGCAGTATTTT. V usage is TRBV5-1 and J usage is TRBJ2-3, with 15 nucleotides matching TRBD2. The CDR3 is made up of 17 amino acids. Losses at the gene ends were 0 bases for V and 4 bases for J; bases not matched to a gene: 3. Germline V gene lookup returns CDR1 SGHRS and CDR2 YFSETQ.

The chain recombines TRBV28 with TRBJ2-7; TRBD2 is a possible D gene (6 bases). The germline CDR1 and CDR2 sequences are MDHEN and SYDVKM. V was pared by 4 bases and J by 4 bases, with 14 bases between. The CDR3 consists of 14 residues. CDR3 amino acids: CASSWTITKYEQYF. The CDR3 bases are TGTGCCAGCAGTTGGACTATCACAAAATACGAGCAGTACTTC.

The chain couples TRBV28 to TRBJ1-4, with TRBD1 matching over 10 bases. Germline CDR1 and CDR2: MDHEN and SYDVKM. The CDR3 runs 14 residues. With V trimmed by 6 bases and J by 2 bases, 0 bases remained unmatched. The CDR3 DNA is TGTGCCAGCAGGGGACAGGGGACTAATGAAAAACTGTTTTTT. Its protein is CASRGQGTNEKLFF.

The chain couples TRBV27 to TRBJ2-1, with D perhaps TRBD1 (5 bases). Germline CDR1 and CDR2: MNHEY and SMNVEV (reference sequence). There are 15 residues in the CDR3. V lost 5 bases and J 4 bases, leaving 15 bases between the germline ends. CDR3 in DNA: TGTGCCAGCAGTAGGGGCAGTGATATATACAATGAGCAGTTCTTC. This translates into CASSRGSDIYNEQFF.

This chain links TRBV27 with TRBJ1-2; D not certain. V lost 0 bases and J lost 5, with 7 bases in between. This CDR3 region has 13 residues. Germline V gives CDR1 MNHEY, CDR2 SMNVEV (reference sequence). The CDR3 region has the DNA TGTGCCAGCAGTTTATCCTGGCAGTATGGCTACACCTTC. Translation gives CASSLSWQYGYTF.

This chain uses TRBV15 with TRBJ1-5; no clear D. The germline V and J ends were trimmed by 5 bases and 3 bases, with 11 bases remaining between them. The CDR3 covers 14 residues. CDR1 LNHNV and CDR2 YYDKDF come from the germline V gene (reference sequence). This chain's CDR3 is CATSPRVANQPQHF. DNA for the CDR3: TGTGCCACCAGCCCTCGGGTGGCCAATCAGCCCCAGCATTTT.

The chain employs TRBV11-2 and TRBJ2-7, with TRBD2 identical over 13 bases. The ends lost 1 base at V and 6 bases at J; junction bases unmatched: 6. This CDR3 contains 16 residues. Germline V gene lookup returns CDR1 SGHAT and CDR2 FQNNGV. CDR3 bases: TGTGCCAGCAGCTTAGTCCGACTAGCGGGAGGTACCGAGCAGTACTTC. Amino acids: CASSLVRLAGGTEQYF. Filled out from reference TRBV11-2 and TRBJ2-7, the complete variable domain reads EAGVAQSPRYKIIEKRQSVAFWCNPISGHATLYWYQQILGQGPKLLIQFQNNGVVDDSQLPKDRFSAERLKGVDSTLKIQPAKLEDSAVYLCASSLVRLAGGTEQYFGPGTRLTVT.

The chain uses TRBV28 and TRBJ2-3; 8 nucleotides match TRBD1. The trim removed 6 bases at V and 4 bases at J, leaving 9 bases unmatched. Germline V CDR1 and CDR2: MDHEN, SYDVKM. This CDR3 region has 15 residues. The CDR3 region is CASSGTGGVADTQYF. The CDR3 bases are TGTGCCAGCAGCGGGACAGGTGGTGTTGCAGATACGCAGTATTTT.

This chain joins TRBV9 and TRBJ2-1; 11 nucleotides line up with TRBD2. V lost 4 bases to trimming and J lost 4 bases; unmatched junction nucleotides: 7. CDR1 is SGDLS, CDR2 YYNGEE, per germline. The CDR3 loop spans 16 amino acids. CDR3 sequence reads: CASSLQTSGTYNEQFF. For the CDR3, the DNA is TGTGCCAGCAGCCTCCAGACTAGCGGGACTTACAATGAGCAGTTCTTC.

This chain links TRBV5-6 with TRBJ1-5, with unresolved D. Germline V CDR1 and CDR2: SGHDT, YYEEEE. V was shortened by 4 bases and J by 3 bases, with 11 bases between the two germline ends. The CDR3 loop spans 14 amino acids. The CDR3 DNA is TGTGCCAGCAGCGACCGACGGAACAATCAGCCCCAGCATTTT. Protein: CASSDRRNNQPQHF.

The V and J genes are TRBV27 and TRBJ2-5, with 9 bases lining up with TRBD2. The length of the CDR3 is 16 residues. CDR1 is MNHEY and CDR2 is SMNVEV in the germline V gene (reference sequence). Losses at the gene ends were 2 bases for V and 6 bases for J; bases not matched to a gene: 10. This chain's CDR3 is CASSLRGSSGRQTQYF. In DNA form, the CDR3 reads TGTGCCAGCAGTTTACGGGGTAGTAGCGGGAGACAGACCCAGTACTTC.

J is TRBJ2-7 and V is TRBV28; D gene ambiguous. Trimming cost V 2 bases and J 3 bases, with 17 bases left between them. The V gene's germline CDR1 is MDHEN and CDR2 SYDVKM. The length of the CDR3 is 16 residues. CDR3 coding DNA: TGTGCCAGCAGTTTAAGGGTGGGCGTCCTCAGCTACGAGCAGTACTTC. It translates to CASSLRVGVLSYEQYF.

A single count supports this clone. J is TRBJ2-5 and V is TRBV25-1; 9 bases align to TRBD1. V dropped 3 bases and J dropped 5; count of bases not matched to a gene: 7. Germline V gene sequence: CDR1 MGHDK, CDR2 SYGVNS. This CDR3 is 15 amino acids long. Written as DNA, the CDR3 is TGTGCCAGCAGTGACGGGACAGGGCCCGGGGAGACCCAGTACTTC. The encoded protein is CASSDGTGPGETQYF.

This chain uses TRBV30 with TRBJ2-5; 10 bases are shared with TRBD2. Germline assignment: CDR1 GTSNPN and CDR2 SVGIG (reference sequence). The CDR3 spans 15 residues. With 2 bases clipped from V and 4 bases from J, the junction kept 7 bases outside the gene matches. CDR3 bases: TGTGCCTGGAGTATGGCTAGCGGGAGTGGAGAGACCCAGTACTTC. Translated: CAWSMASGSGETQYF.

The chain has TRBV28 and TRBJ2-7; 12 bases are shared with TRBD2. V lost 3 bases to trimming and J lost 9 bases; unmatched junction nucleotides: 9. Germline values: CDR1 MDHEN, CDR2 SYDVKM. The length of the CDR3 is 15 residues. The CDR3 DNA follows: TGTGCCAGCAGTTTTAAGGGACTAGCGGGCGAGGTGCAGTACTTC. Protein product: CASSFKGLAGEVQYF.

The V and J genes are TRBV7-2 and TRBJ1-2, with 7 bases lining up with TRBD1. The CDR3 consists of 15 residues. After removal of 2 bases from V and 6 bases from J, the junction contained 9 bases not matched to a gene. Germline CDR1 and CDR2: SGHTA and FQGNSA. The CDR3 nucleotides read TGTGCCAGCAGCTTAACCGGGGACAGAATAAATGGCTACACCTTC. Its protein product is CASSLTGDRINGYTF.

V and J are TRBV28 and TRBJ2-7; tentatively, D is TRBD2 (5 bases). Per germline, CDR1 MDHEN and CDR2 SYDVKM. The CDR3 loop spans 14 amino acids. V lost 2 bases to trimming and J lost 0 bases, with 8 bases between them. Here the CDR3 DNA reads TGTGCCAGCAGTTTAAGAGGGATCTCCTACGAGCAGTACTTC. It encodes CASSLRGISYEQYF. Complete variable domain (other parts from reference TRBV28 and TRBJ2-7): DVKVTQSSRYLVKRTGEKVFLECVQDMDHENMFWYRQDPGLGLRLIYFSYDVKMKEKGDIPEGYSVSREKKERFSLILESASTNQTSMYLCASSLRGISYEQYFGPGTRLTVT.

This clone has a single count. The chain is built from TRBV5-1 and TRBJ2-1; TRBD2 aligns across 11 bases. There are 15 residues in the CDR3. The germline gives CDR1 SGHRS, CDR2 YFSETQ. V shed 4 bases, J shed 4 bases, and the junction held 4 bases outside the gene matches. Here the CDR3 reads CASSEGLAAYNEQFF. CDR3 coding DNA: TGCGCCAGCAGCGAGGGACTAGCGGCTTACAATGAGCAGTTCTTC.

The chain uses TRBV9 and TRBJ2-5; D is ambiguous. In germline, CDR1 is SGDLS, CDR2 YYNGEE. The CDR3 extends over 15 amino acids. Deletions cut 0 bases from V and 4 bases from J, with 13 bases between. CDR3 in DNA: TGTGCCAGCAGCGTAGGTCCGGTCCCCCGAGAGACCCAGTACTTC. Protein product: CASSVGPVPRETQYF. Using reference TRBV9 and TRBJ2-5 for the parts outside the CDR3, the full variable domain is DSGVTQTPKHLITATGQRVTLRCSPRSGDLSVYWYQQSLDQGLQFLIQYYNGEERAKGNILERFSAQQFPDLHSELNLSSLELGDSALYFCASSVGPVPRETQYFGPGTRLLVL.

This rearrangement joins TRBV28 to TRBJ2-7; D is perhaps TRBD1 (6 bases). The CDR3 length is 13 residues. V was pared by 5 bases and J by 5 bases, with 13 bases between. Germline V gene sequence: CDR1 MDHEN, CDR2 SYDVKM. CDR3 bases: TGTGCCAGCAGTACCCAGGGGTTCCACGAGCAGTACTTC. Translating gives CASSTQGFHEQYF.

V usage is TRBV21-1 and J usage is TRBJ1-4. TRBV21-1 is termed a pseudogene. This CDR3 has 13 residues. The DNA for the CDR3 is TGTGCCAGCAGCCCCGCAACTAATGAAAAACTGTTTTTT. Translated, it gives CASSPATNEKLFF.

The table lists this clone with a count of one. The V gene is TRBV2, the J gene TRBJ2-5; D possibly matches TRBD1 or TRBD2 (6 bases each). The CDR3 spans 15 residues. The ends were cut back, 6 bases at V and 2 bases at J, with 16 bases in the middle. Germline lookup yields CDR1 SNHLY and CDR2 FYNNEI. CDR3 loop: CASRARGPPQETQYF. DNA for the CDR3: TGTGCCAGCAGAGCTCGGGGGCCCCCACAAGAGACCCAGTACTTC.

This clone was picked up one time. The chain recombines TRBV19 with TRBJ2-5; no firm D call. The J call is uncertain, as TRBJ2-7 better fits the DNA end. The CDR3 runs 14 residues. Per germline, CDR1 LNHDA and CDR2 SQIVND (reference sequence). For the CDR3, the DNA is TGTGCCAGTAGTATATGGAGCCACTCCTACGAGCAGTACTTC. It encodes CASSIWSHSYEQYF.